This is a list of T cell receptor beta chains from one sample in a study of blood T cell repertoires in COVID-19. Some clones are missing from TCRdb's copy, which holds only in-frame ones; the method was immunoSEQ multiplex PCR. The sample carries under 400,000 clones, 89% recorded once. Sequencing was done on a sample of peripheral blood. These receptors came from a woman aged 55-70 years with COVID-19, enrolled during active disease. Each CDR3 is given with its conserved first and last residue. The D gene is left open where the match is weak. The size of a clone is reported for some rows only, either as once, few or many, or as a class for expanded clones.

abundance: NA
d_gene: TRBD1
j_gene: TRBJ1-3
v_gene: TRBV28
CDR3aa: CASSLSQGVQNTIYF
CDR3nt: TGTGCCAGCAGTTTATCGCAGGGGGTGCAAAACACCATATATTTT

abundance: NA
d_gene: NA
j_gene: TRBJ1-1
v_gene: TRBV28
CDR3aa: CASSAGRRTEAFF
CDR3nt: TGTGCCAGCAGTGCAGGGCGCCGCACTGAAGCTTTCTTT

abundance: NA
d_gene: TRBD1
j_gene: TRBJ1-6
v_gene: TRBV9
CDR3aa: CASSEVGDRGSPLHF
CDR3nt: TGTGCCAGCAGCGAGGTCGGGGACAGGGGTTCACCCCTCCACTTT

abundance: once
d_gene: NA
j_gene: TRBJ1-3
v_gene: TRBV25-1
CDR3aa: CASTGRGGAGRSGNTIYF
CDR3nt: TGTGCCAGCACTGGAAGGGGGGGAGCAGGCCGCTCTGGAAACACCATATATTTT

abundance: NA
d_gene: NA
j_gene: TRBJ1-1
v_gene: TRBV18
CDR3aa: CASSAGLNTEAFF
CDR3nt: TGTGCCAGCTCAGCAGGGCTGAACACTGAAGCTTTCTTT

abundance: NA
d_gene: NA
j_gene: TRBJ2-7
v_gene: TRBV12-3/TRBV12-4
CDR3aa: CASSPGQLYEQYF
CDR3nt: TGTGCCAGCAGTCCCGGACAGCTCTACGAGCAGTACTTC

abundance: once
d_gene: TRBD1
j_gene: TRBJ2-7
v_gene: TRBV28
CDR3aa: CASSQSGTGLYEQYF
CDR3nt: TGTGCCAGCAGTCAATCCGGGACAGGGCTATACGAGCAGTACTTC

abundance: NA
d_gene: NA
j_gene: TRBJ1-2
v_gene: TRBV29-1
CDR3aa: CSVAHPGSSRGNYGYTF
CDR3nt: TGCAGCGTTGCTCATCCCGGGAGCTCCCGTGGAAATTATGGCTACACCTTC

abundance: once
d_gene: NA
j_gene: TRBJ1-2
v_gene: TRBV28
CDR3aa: CASSLHPRQSGYTF
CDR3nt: TGTGCCAGCAGTTTACACCCGCGACAGTCTGGCTACACCTTC

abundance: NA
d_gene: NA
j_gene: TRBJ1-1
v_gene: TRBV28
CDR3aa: CASRPPGGTEAFF
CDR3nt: TGTGCCAGCAGACCTCCGGGGGGGACTGAAGCTTTCTTT

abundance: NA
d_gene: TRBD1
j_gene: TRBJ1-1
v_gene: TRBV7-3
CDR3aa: CASSLGTGSLMNTEAFF
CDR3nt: TGTGCCAGCAGCTTAGGGACAGGGTCTCTCATGAACACTGAAGCTTTCTTT

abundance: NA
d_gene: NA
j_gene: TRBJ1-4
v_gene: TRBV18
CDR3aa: CASSPGGHEKLFF
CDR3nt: TGTGCCAGCTCCCCCGGGGGACATGAAAAACTGTTTTTT

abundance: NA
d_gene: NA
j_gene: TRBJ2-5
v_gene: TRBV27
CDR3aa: CASSLTRPGDSETQYF
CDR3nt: TGTGCCAGCAGTTTAACTCGTCCAGGGGATTCGGAGACCCAGTACTTC

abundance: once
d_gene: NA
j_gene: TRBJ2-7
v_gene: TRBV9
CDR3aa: CASSVGPGINEQYF
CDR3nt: TGTGCCAGCAGCGTAGGCCCAGGTATCAACGAGCAGTACTTC

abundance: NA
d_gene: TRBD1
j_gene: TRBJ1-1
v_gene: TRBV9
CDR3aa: CASSAGGQGYTEAFF
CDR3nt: TGTGCCAGCAGCGCAGGGGGACAGGGTTATACTGAAGCTTTCTTT

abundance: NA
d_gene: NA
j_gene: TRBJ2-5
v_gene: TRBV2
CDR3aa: CASIGNALAGTQYF
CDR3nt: TGTGCCAGCATAGGAAACGCCCTGGCAGGGACCCAGTACTTC

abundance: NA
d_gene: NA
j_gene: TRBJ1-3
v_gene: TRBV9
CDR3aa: CASSAGGGRGVPGNTIYF
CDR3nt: TGTGCCAGCAGCGCCGGTGGGGGCAGGGGAGTTCCTGGAAACACCATATATTTT

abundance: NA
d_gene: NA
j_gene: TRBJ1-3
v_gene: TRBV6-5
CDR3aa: CASSGRGILGNTIYF
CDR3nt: TGTGCCAGCAGCGGGAGAGGGATCCTTGGAAACACCATATATTTT

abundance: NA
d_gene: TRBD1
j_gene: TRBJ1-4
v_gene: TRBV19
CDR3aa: CASSILVQGSEKLFF
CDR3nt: TGTGCCAGTAGTATACTAGTACAGGGGAGTGAAAAACTGTTTTTT

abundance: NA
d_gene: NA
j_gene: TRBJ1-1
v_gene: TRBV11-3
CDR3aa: CASSPGGSVSEAFF
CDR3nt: TGTGCCAGCAGCCCCGGGGGGTCAGTATCTGAAGCTTTCTTT

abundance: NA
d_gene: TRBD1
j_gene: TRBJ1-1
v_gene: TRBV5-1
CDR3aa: CASSSLTGVNTEAFF
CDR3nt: TGCGCCAGCAGCTCGCTCACAGGGGTAAACACTGAAGCTTTCTTT

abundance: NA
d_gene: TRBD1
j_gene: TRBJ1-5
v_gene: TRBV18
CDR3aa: CASSPPGTGGNQPQHF
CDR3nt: TGTGCCAGCTCACCCCCCGGGACAGGGGGCAATCAGCCCCAGCATTTT

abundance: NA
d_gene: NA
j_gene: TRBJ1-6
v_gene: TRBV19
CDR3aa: CASSIDRSSPLHF
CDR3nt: TGTGCCAGTAGTATAGATCGTAGTTCACCCCTCCACTTT

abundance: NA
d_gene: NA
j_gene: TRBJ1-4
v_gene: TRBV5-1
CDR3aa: CASSLSPSDNEKLFF
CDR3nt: TGCGCCAGCAGCTTGTCCCCCTCAGATAATGAAAAACTGTTTTTT

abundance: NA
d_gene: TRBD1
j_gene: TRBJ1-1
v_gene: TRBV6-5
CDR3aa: CASRHRGNTEAFF
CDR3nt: TGTGCCAGCAGACACAGGGGTAACACTGAAGCTTTCTTT

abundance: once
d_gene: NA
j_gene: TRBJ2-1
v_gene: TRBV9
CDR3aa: CASSLLTDPYNEQFF
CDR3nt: TGTGCCAGCAGCCTATTGACAGACCCCTACAATGAGCAGTTCTTC

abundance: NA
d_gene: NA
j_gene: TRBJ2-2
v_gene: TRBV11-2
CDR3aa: CASSWGNRVTGELFF
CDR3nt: TGTGCCAGCAGCTGGGGAAACAGGGTCACCGGGGAGCTGTTTTTT

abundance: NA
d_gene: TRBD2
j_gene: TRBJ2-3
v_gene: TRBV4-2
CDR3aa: CASSQGALAGRTDTQYF
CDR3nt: TGTGCCAGCAGCCAAGGCGCACTAGCGGGGCGCACAGATACGCAGTATTTT

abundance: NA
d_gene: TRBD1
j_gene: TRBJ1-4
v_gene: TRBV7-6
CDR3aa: CASSLVGDSPEKLFF
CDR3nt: TGTGCCAGCAGCTTAGTAGGGGACAGTCCTGAAAAACTGTTTTTT

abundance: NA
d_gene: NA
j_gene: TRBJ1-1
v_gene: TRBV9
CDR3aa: CASSAAGVNTEAFF
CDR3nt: TGTGCCAGCAGCGCGGCCGGGGTGAACACTGAAGCTTTCTTT

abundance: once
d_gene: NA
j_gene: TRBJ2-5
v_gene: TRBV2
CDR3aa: CASSGAGGLYQETQYF
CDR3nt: TGTGCCAGCAGTGGGGCAGGGGGGCTATACCAAGAGACCCAGTACTTC

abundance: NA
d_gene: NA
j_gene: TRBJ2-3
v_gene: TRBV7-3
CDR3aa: CASSLINGGTDTQYF
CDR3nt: TGTGCCAGCAGCTTAATCAATGGAGGCACAGATACGCAGTATTTT